These 21 T cell receptor beta chains share one sample of origin, sequenced in a study of T cell repertoires in cytomegalovirus infection (dated by TCRdb to the late 2010s). The antigens these receptors bind are not known. Sample treatment or condition, as interpreted from the label and publication: in vitro stimulation with specific CMV peptide epitopes to enrich CMV-specific T cells. Sequencer: Illumina HiSeq 1500. Through fastp at Q25 and MiXCR, TCRdb rebuilt clones from the public reads, retaining in-frame beta chains. A single entry per CDR3 protein holds the most common genes and DNA from its merged rows. This sample has about 310,000 distinct CDR3 sequences in its table, and approximately 25% of those were observed once. The ten largest make up more than 10% of the sample. Specimen: cultured PBMCs, collected from culture after CMV antigen stimulation. The receptors derive from a human donor in good health (CMV status not recorded). Some clones in this sample may be carry-over from other donors' samples.

In the case of this clonotype: Because the CDR3's place on the DNA is in doubt, the DNA is left out and the CDR3 is given as listed by TCRdb. The chain links TRBV12-3 or TRBV12-4 to TRBJ1-1. The CDR3 spans 14 residues, counting both ends. The CDR3 sequence is CASSSSLGNTEAFF.

This clonotype was recorded at least ten times. This chain connects TRBV7-2 to TRBJ2-5; either TRBD1 or TRBD2 may supply D (5 bases each). Germline CDR1 is SGHTA and CDR2 is FQGNSA. The CDR3 extends over 15 amino acids. Trimming shortened V by 1 base and J by 1 base, and 10 bases separated the two germline ends. The CDR3 sequence: CASSLVGGAQETQYF. The DNA of the CDR3 is TGTGCCAGCAGCTTAGTTGGGGGAGCCCAAGAGACCCAGTACTTC.

This clonotype was recorded a few times. The chain is built from TRBV12-3 or TRBV12-4 and TRBJ1-1; tentatively, D is TRBD1 (6 bases). V lost 5 bases, J lost 10 bases, and 14 bases lay in between. The length of the CDR3 is 12 residues. CDR3 sequence reads: CASSPGGRIAFF. The CDR3 nucleotides read TGTGCCAGCAGTCCGGGGGGGCGCATAGCTTTCTTT.

J is TRBJ2-1 and V is TRBV19; D is possibly TRBD2 (6 bases). Germline CDR1 and CDR2: LNHDA and SQIVND (reference sequence). The CDR3 loop spans 17 amino acids. V was clipped by 0 bases and J by 2 bases, with 14 bases between them. The CDR3 region is CASSIDRGTPTYNEQFF. The CDR3 DNA follows: TGTGCCAGTAGTATAGATCGAGGGACTCCGACCTACAATGAGCAGTTCTTC. Full variable domain (outside the CDR3, taken from reference TRBV19 and TRBJ2-1): DGGITQSPKYLFRKEGQNVTLSCEQNLNHDAMYWYRQDPGQGLRLIYYSQIVNDFQKGDIAEGYSVSREKKESFPLTVTSAQKNPTAFYLCASSIDRGTPTYNEQFFGPGTRLTVL.

In its sample, this clonotype was seen a few times. The chain recombines TRBV28 with TRBJ2-7; D is ambiguous. The CDR3 consists of 15 residues. The germline V gene has CDR1 MDHEN and CDR2 SYDVKM. Trimming took 2 bases from V and 4 from J, leaving 15 bases between them. CDR3 DNA sequence: TGTGCCAGCAGTTTAAGGGTGGGAATAGGATACGAGCAGTACTTC. It specifies CASSLRVGIGYEQYF.

V and J are TRBV3-1 and TRBJ2-4; 9 positions agree with TRBD2. This CDR3 has 18 amino acids. The germline V gene has CDR1 LGHDT and CDR2 YNNKEL (reference sequence). The V segment lost 4 bases and the J segment 1 base; nucleotides outside the gene matches: 11. CDR3 in amino acids: CASSLVAGGMGAKNIQYF. For the CDR3, the DNA is TGTGCCAGCAGCCTGGTCGCGGGAGGGATGGGGGCCAAAAACATTCAGTACTTC.

The chain couples TRBV19 to TRBJ1-1, with D possibly being TRBD1 (6 bases). The CDR3 is 15 residues long. The V and J ends lost 5 bases and 1 base respectively, with 14 bases between them. In germline, CDR1 is LNHDA, CDR2 SQIVND (reference sequence). The CDR3 here is CASSQGHRPNTEAFF. In DNA, the CDR3 is TGTGCCAGTAGTCAGGGACACCGACCGAACACTGAAGCTTTCTTT.

V is TRBV28 and J is TRBJ1-2, with 11 bases fitting TRBD1. CDR1 and CDR2 from the germline V gene are MDHEN and SYDVKM. Trimming removed 2 bases from V and 5 bases from J; junction bases left unmatched: 4. The CDR3 extends over 15 amino acids. CDR3 nucleotide sequence: TGTGCCAGCAGTTTAGGGGACAGGGGGAGGTATGGCTACACCTTC. Translating it yields CASSLGDRGRYGYTF.

The table lists this clonotype with a few counts. The V call is TRBV19, the J call TRBJ2-1; 12 nucleotides match TRBD2. Per the germline V gene, CDR1 is LNHDA and CDR2 is SQIVND (reference sequence). The V gene end was trimmed by 6 bases and the J gene end by 13 bases; junction bases not matched to a gene: 10. The CDR3 is 14 amino acids. CDR3 in DNA: TGTGCCAGTAGGCCCCGGACTAGCGGGAAGATTCAGTTCTTC. It specifies CASRPRTSGKIQFF.

This clonotype was observed a few times. This rearrangement joins TRBV11-2 to TRBJ2-5; D uncertain. Trimming cost V 5 bases and J 2 bases, with 15 bases left between them. Germline lookup yields CDR1 SGHAT and CDR2 FQNNGV. The CDR3 consists of 15 residues. CDR3 DNA sequence: TGTGCCAGCAGCGAGCCGATGTTTTGGCAAGAGACCCAGTACTTC. Its protein is CASSEPMFWQETQYF. The whole variable domain, filled in from reference TRBV11-2 and TRBJ2-5, reads EAGVAQSPRYKIIEKRQSVAFWCNPISGHATLYWYQQILGQGPKLLIQFQNNGVVDDSQLPKDRFSAERLKGVDSTLKIQPAKLEDSAVYLCASSEPMFWQETQYFGPGTRLLVL.

The count of this clonotype is one. The chain recombines TRBV6-6 with TRBJ2-7, with D perhaps TRBD2 (6 bases). This CDR3 spans 14 amino acids. V dropped 1 base and J dropped 5 bases, with 12 bases sitting between them. Looked up from germline, CDR1 is MNHNY and CDR2 is SVGAGI (reference sequence). The CDR3 protein is CASSYWLAPNEQYF. The CDR3 nucleotides are TGTGCCAGCAGTTACTGGCTAGCGCCCAACGAGCAGTACTTC.

This clonotype was seen just once. The chain carries TRBV29-1 and TRBJ1-5, with 8 positions matching TRBD1. CDR3 length: 15 amino acids. CDR1 SQVTM and CDR2 ANQGSEA come from the germline V gene. V dropped 4 bases and J dropped 2; count of bases not matched to a gene: 7. The CDR3 DNA sequence: TGCAGCGTTGGGTACCAGGGGGCAGGCAATCAGCCCCAGCATTTT. Its protein is CSVGYQGAGNQPQHF.

This clonotype was detected only a few times. The V and J genes are TRBV7-2 and TRBJ2-5, with D unresolved. Trimming removed 2 bases at V and 4 bases at J, with 11 bases between. The length of the CDR3 is 14 residues. Per the germline V gene, CDR1 is SGHTA and CDR2 is FQGNSA. The CDR3 protein is CASSLFHLRETQYF. The CDR3 DNA reads as TGTGCCAGCAGCTTATTCCATCTGAGAGAGACCCAGTACTTC.

J is TRBJ2-3 and V is TRBV7-9; D unresolved. Deletions cut 3 bases from V and 0 bases from J, with 10 bases between. The CDR3 spans 15 residues. In germline, CDR1 is SEHNR, CDR2 FQNEAQ (reference sequence). The CDR3 region is CASSFDMISTDTQYF. The CDR3 coding sequence is TGTGCCAGCAGCTTTGACATGATTAGCACAGATACGCAGTATTTT.

This clonotype was detected a few times. The CDR3 sequence: CASSWTGFQETQYF. DNA for the CDR3: TGCGCCAGCAGCTGGACAGGGTTTCAAGAGACCCAGTACTTC. The chain combines TRBV5-1 with TRBJ2-5; TRBD1 matches 8 bases. From germline, CDR1 is SGHRS and CDR2 YFSETQ. The CDR3 has 14 amino acids. V shed 3 bases, J shed 2 bases, and the junction held 3 bases outside the gene matches. The full variable domain, rest sourced from reference TRBV5-1 and TRBJ2-5, is KAGVTQTPRYLIKTRGQQVTLSCSPISGHRSVSWYQQTPGQGLQFLFEYFSETQRNKGNFPGRFSGRQFSNSRSEMNVSTLELGDSALYLCASSWTGFQETQYFGPGTRLLVL.

The rearrangement links TRBV7-8 to TRBJ2-7; 8 nucleotides align to TRBD1. Unmatched junction bases numbered 3, after V lost 0 bases and J lost 5 bases. Germline V lookup: CDR1 SGHVS, CDR2 FQNEAQ. There are 14 residues in the CDR3. CDR3 residues: CASSLAPGQDEQYV. As DNA, the CDR3 is TGTGCCAGCAGCTTAGCCCCGGGACAGGACGAGCAGTACGTC.

This chain joins TRBV12-3 or TRBV12-4 and TRBJ1-1; D is unclear. The V end lost 6 bases, the J end lost 4 bases, and 9 bases lay between the germline ends. This CDR3 has 12 residues. CDR3 residues: CASSRLITEAFF. CDR3 nucleotides: TGTGCCAGCAGCCGATTGATCACTGAAGCTTTCTTT.

DNA for the CDR3: TGTGCCAGCAACTGGGGGGACCGTGCGAACACCGGGGAGCTGTTTTTT. Its translation is CASNWGDRANTGELFF. The rearrangement joins TRBV2 to TRBJ2-2; possibly TRBD2 for D (6 bases). Trimming removed 7 bases at V and 0 bases at J, with 15 bases between. Germline V CDR1 and CDR2: SNHLY, FYNNEI. The CDR3 consists of 16 residues.

This clonotype was seen ten or more times. The chain carries TRBV7-2 and TRBJ2-7, with 7 bases that match TRBD1. Germline V lookup: CDR1 SGHTA, CDR2 FQGNSA. The CDR3 runs 14 residues. The V and J ends lost 2 bases and 3 bases, in that order; junction bases with no gene match: 4. The CDR3, as DNA: TGTGCCAGCAGCTTAAGGGGGCCAATCTACGAGCAGTACGTC. Encoded protein: CASSLRGPIYEQYV.

This clonotype was seen only a few times. CDR3 coding DNA: TGTGCCAGCAGCTTAAACAGCAATGAGCAGTTCTTC. Translation gives CASSLNSNEQFF. The V and J genes are TRBV7-6 and TRBJ2-1, with D hard to call. The CDR3 length is 12 residues. CDR1 is SGHVS, CDR2 FNYEAQ, per germline. The V end was cut by 2 bases, the J end by 6 bases, with 5 bases between.

The genes are TRBV10-3 and TRBJ1-3; D remains ambiguous. CDR3 size: 14 residues. V was pared by 4 bases and J by 7 bases, with 14 bases between. Per the germline V gene, CDR1 is ENHRY and CDR2 is SYGVKD. CDR3 protein: CAISAWQTDNTIYF. For the CDR3, the DNA is TGTGCCATCAGTGCGTGGCAGACCGACAACACCATATATTTT.